The present T cell receptor (beta chain) was sequenced within a study of OX40 agonist ivuxolimab in advanced cancers. After removal of 6 bases from V and 1 base from J, the junction contained 6 bases not matched to a gene. CDR1 and CDR2 from the germline V gene are MNHNY and SVGAGI (reference sequence). This CDR3 is built from 16 residues. Generated by immunoSEQ multiplex PCR, the TCRdb table keeps only in-frame clones and is missing some. The table includes 35,000 to 45,000 clones, under 95% detected once. Here the sequenced sample was CD4+ or CD8+ T cells sorted from blood, taken in a trial of the OX40 agonist ivuxolimab. This receptor was identified in an adult with an advanced solid tumor such as melanoma, head and neck, liver or kidney cancer. The rearrangement uses TRBV6-6 and TRBJ2-2, with 9 bases aligning to TRBD1. CDR3 DNA: TGTGCCAGCAGCACCGGGACAGGGCTGAACACCGGGGAGCTGTTTTTT. As protein: CASSTGTGLNTGELFF.